This T cell receptor beta chain is drawn from a study of blood T cell repertoires in COVID-19. V dropped 3 bases and J dropped 5 bases, with 13 bases sitting between them. The CDR3 is made up of 15 amino acids. Germline V gene sequence: CDR1 KGHSH, CDR2 LQKENI. The assay was immunoSEQ multiplex PCR, and TCRdb's table has in-frame clones only and misses some. Among hundreds of thousands of clones listed, 85% to 90% were seen once. The clonotype comes from a young man who had recovered from COVID-19. V usage is TRBV18 and J usage is TRBJ1-4; possible D gene TRBD1, 6 bases. The sequencing sample was made of PBMCs or T cells enriched from blood (not recorded which). The CDR3 DNA reads TGTGCCAGCTCACCGGGGCGGCAGGGGAATGAAAAACTGTTTTTT. Translating gives CASSPGRQGNEKLFF.